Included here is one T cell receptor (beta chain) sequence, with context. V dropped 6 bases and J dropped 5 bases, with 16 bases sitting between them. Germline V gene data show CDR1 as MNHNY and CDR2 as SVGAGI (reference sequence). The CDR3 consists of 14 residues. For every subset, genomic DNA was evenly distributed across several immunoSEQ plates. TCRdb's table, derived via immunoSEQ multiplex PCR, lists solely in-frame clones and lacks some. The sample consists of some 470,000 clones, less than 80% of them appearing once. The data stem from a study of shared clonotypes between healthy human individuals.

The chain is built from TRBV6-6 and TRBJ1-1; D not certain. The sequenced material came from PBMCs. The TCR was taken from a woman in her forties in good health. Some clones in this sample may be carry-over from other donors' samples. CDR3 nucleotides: TGTGCCAGCAGGGCGGGGAACCGGTGGACTGAAGCTTTCTTT. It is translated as CASRAGNRWTEAFF.